This T cell receptor (beta chain) came from a study of control samples from healthy donors and cancer patients. Profiling relied on immunoSEQ multiplex PCR, and the TCRdb table lists in-frame clones only, not all of them. This repertoire shows 100,000 to 110,000 clones, approximately 84% found once; its top ten account for over 15%. Germline V gives CDR1 MNHEY, CDR2 SVGAGI. CDR3 length: 14 residues. Between the trimmed V and J ends, which lost 0 bases and 7 bases, there was a span of 12 bases. The source is a woman aged 45-65 years in good health. The sequenced material came from blood. V and J are TRBV6-5 and TRBJ2-5, with unresolved D. The CDR3 protein is CASSYSGRRGTQYF. For the CDR3, the DNA is TGTGCCAGCAGTTACTCCGGCCGGCGAGGGACCCAGTACTTC.